The present TCR beta chain was sequenced within a study of shared clonotypes between healthy human individuals. Repertoires were generated with immunoSEQ multiplex PCR, while TCRdb's copy carries only in-frame clones and drops some. The sample contains some 2.1 million clones, 80% to 95% of which appear only once. CDR1 and CDR2 from the germline V gene are LNHDA and SQIVND (reference sequence). Unmatched junction bases numbered 7, after V lost 3 bases and J lost 0 bases. The CDR3 consists of 16 residues. This clone appeared a single time. It was CD45RO-negative cells, positively selected for CCR7, that made up naive CD8 cells, with terminally differentiated effector memory CD45RA+ cells excluded.

The specimen was naive CD8+ T cells from PBMCs. This TCR came from a young man in good health. Some clones in this sample may be carry-over from other donors' samples. The chain has TRBV19 and TRBJ2-7, with 8 bases that match TRBD2. This chain's CDR3 is CASSIRGGYSSYEQYF. In DNA, the CDR3 is TGTGCCAGTAGTATTCGGGGGGGCTACAGCTCCTACGAGCAGTACTTC. Drawing the rest from reference TRBV19 and TRBJ2-7, the complete variable domain is DGGITQSPKYLFRKEGQNVTLSCEQNLNHDAMYWYRQDPGQGLRLIYYSQIVNDFQKGDIAEGYSVSREKKESFPLTVTSAQKNPTAFYLCASSIRGGYSSYEQYFGPGTRLTVT.